Included here is one T cell receptor (beta chain) sequence, with context. Libraries were prepared by immunoSEQ multiplex PCR; TCRdb keeps only in-frame clonotypes and omits some of them. Altogether under 150,000 clones are present, about 92% being singletons, with the ten largest covering around 5%. The data stem from a study of T cell responses to AZD1222 COVID-19 vaccine. The germline CDR1 and CDR2 sequences are SGDLS and YYNGEE. J was trimmed by 4 bases and V by 1 base; bases with no gene match: 12. The CDR3 is 17 amino acids. The chain joins TRBV9 to TRBJ2-7, with TRBD2 matching over 9 bases. The sequencing here drew on peripheral blood, taken on day 0 of AZD1222 vaccination. This clonotype originated in an adult in good health. The CDR3 region has the DNA TGTGCCAGCAGCGTATTGGCGGGAGGGCCTCCCTTTTACGAGCAGTACTTC. Translated: CASSVLAGGPPFYEQYF.